These T cell receptor beta chains were read from a single sample in a study of blood T cell repertoires in COVID-19. Profiling relied on immunoSEQ multiplex PCR, and the TCRdb table lists in-frame clones only, not all of them. The table has about 250,000 clones, about 85% seen once. Sequenced: peripheral blood. These receptors came from a man between 18 and 29 years old with active or convalescent COVID-19. CDR3s include the opening cysteine and the closing phenylalanine or tryptophan. The D gene is left open where the match is weak. Clone size is stated in some rows and not others, as once, few, many or a class when expanded.

NA,TRBV2,NA,TRBJ1-4,CASYRAANEKLFF,TGTGCCAGCTACAGGGCGGCTAATGAAAAACTGTTTTTT
NA,TRBV5-6,NA,TRBJ1-6,CASSLQGLTPLHF,TGTGCCAGCAGCTTACAGGGATTGACACCCCTCCACTTT
NA,TRBV14,NA,TRBJ2-7,CASSTYREPYEQYF,TGTGCCAGTTCAACCTACAGGGAACCCTACGAGCAGTACTTC
TRBD1,TRBV19,once,TRBJ1-5,CASSGGTGGAGQPQHF,TGTGCCAGTAGTGGGGGGACAGGGGGCGCGGGTCAGCCCCAGCATTTT
NA,TRBV7-8,NA,TRBJ1-1,CASSPRAEGGPEAFF,TGTGCCAGCAGCCCTAGGGCGGAGGGGGGGCCTGAAGCTTTCTTT
NA,TRBV5-4,NA,TRBJ2-7,CASSLGLDGEQYF,TGTGCCAGCAGCTTGGGGCTAGATGGGGAGCAGTACTTC
NA,TRBV6-2/TRBV6-3,NA,TRBJ1-1,CASSDILRQAEAFF,TGTGCCAGCAGTGACATCCTTAGGCAGGCAGAAGCTTTCTTT
NA,TRBV6-6,few,TRBJ1-1,CASSYSVGSSNTEAFF,TGTGCCAGCAGTTACTCGGTGGGGAGTTCGAACACTGAAGCTTTCTTT
TRBD1,TRBV18,once,TRBJ1-1,CASSEDRDTEAFF,TGTGCCAGCTCAGAGGACAGGGACACTGAAGCTTTCTTT
NA,TRBV12-1,NA,TRBJ2-1,CASSSGTSGRGAYNEQFF,TGTGCCAGCAGCTCCGGGACTAGCGGGAGGGGAGCCTACAATGAGCAGTTCTTC
TRBD1,TRBV2,NA,TRBJ2-7,CASKQGDYEQYF,TGTGCCAGCAAACAGGGGGACTACGAGCAGTACTTC
TRBD2,TRBV5-1,NA,TRBJ2-1,CASSLEVPGGGEQFF,TGCGCCAGCAGCTTGGAGGTCCCCGGGGGGGGCGAGCAGTTCTTC
NA,TRBV7-9,NA,TRBJ2-7,CASSLLVGGSYEQYF,TGTGCCAGCAGCTTATTAGTTGGAGGGAGCTACGAGCAGTACTTC
NA,TRBV4-1,NA,TRBJ1-1,CASRQTGTSEAFF,TGCGCCAGCAGACAAACCGGGACATCCGAAGCTTTCTTT
NA,TRBV7-2,NA,TRBJ2-4,CASSLGGQGAKNIQYF,TGTGCCAGCAGCTTAGGGGGTCAGGGGGCCAAAAACATTCAGTACTTC
TRBD1,TRBV27,NA,TRBJ1-5,CASSRDRGDQPQHF,TGTGCCAGCAGCCGGGACAGGGGAGATCAGCCCCAGCATTTT
NA,TRBV10-1,NA,TRBJ2-7,CASTARATYEQYF,TGCGCCAGCACGGCCAGGGCAACCTACGAGCAGTACTTC
NA,TRBV1,NA,TRBJ1-1,CTSSQDWGLTEAFF,TGCACCAGCAGCCAAGATTGGGGGCTCACTGAAGCTTTCTTT
TRBD1,TRBV25-1,NA,TRBJ1-2,CASRGDRGNYGYTF,TGTGCCAGCAGGGGGGACAGGGGAAACTATGGCTACACCTTC
TRBD1,TRBV20-1,NA,TRBJ1-5,CSASFGQGHQPQHF,TGCAGTGCTAGTTTCGGACAGGGTCATCAGCCCCAGCATTTT
TRBD2,TRBV25-1,NA,TRBJ2-3,CASIGTSGGDTQYF,TGTGCCAGCATTGGGACTAGCGGGGGGGATACGCAGTATTTT
NA,TRBV6-5,NA,TRBJ2-2,CASSKDSPTTGELFF,TGTGCCAGCAGTAAGGACTCTCCCACGACCGGGGAGCTGTTTTTT
NA,TRBV5-5,NA,TRBJ1-1,CASSLWGDTEAFF,TGTGCCAGCAGCTTGTGGGGGGACACTGAAGCTTTCTTT
NA,TRBV5-1,few,TRBJ1-1,CASREQGAATEAFF,TGCGCCAGCAGGGAGCAAGGGGCGGCTACTGAAGCTTTCTTT
TRBD1,TRBV18,NA,TRBJ2-3,CASSPEDRAGDTQYF,TGTGCCAGCTCACCCGAGGACAGGGCCGGAGATACGCAGTATTTT
NA,TRBV5-4,NA,TRBJ2-6,CASSLVGDSGANVLTF,TGTGCCAGCAGCTTGGTCGGGGATTCTGGGGCCAACGTCCTGACTTTC
NA,TRBV6-5,NA,TRBJ2-3,CASSYRVFTGTDTQYF,TGTGCCAGCAGTTATCGGGTTTTTACCGGGACAGATACGCAGTATTTT
NA,TRBV10-3,NA,TRBJ2-3,CATRGGGQYF,TGTGCCACCCGGGGTGGTGGGCAGTATTTT
TRBD2,TRBV3-1/TRBV3-2,NA,TRBJ2-1,CASSPQRGGYEQFF,TGTGCCAGCAGCCCACAGCGGGGGGGGTATGAGCAGTTCTTC
NA,TRBV5-6,NA,TRBJ1-1,CASSQTIATEAFF,TGTGCCAGCAGCCAAACCATAGCCACTGAAGCTTTCTTT
NA,TRBV7-3,NA,TRBJ1-2,CASSPGGRGYGYTF,TGTGCCAGCAGCCCGGGGGGGCGCGGCTATGGCTACACCTTC
NA,TRBV29-1,NA,TRBJ2-6,CSVQSGANVLTF,TGCAGCGTCCAGTCTGGGGCCAACGTCCTGACTTTC
NA,TRBV27,few,TRBJ1-1,CASSYRGNTEAFF,TGTGCCAGCAGTTATCGGGGAAACACTGAAGCTTTCTTT
NA,TRBV3-1/TRBV3-2,NA,TRBJ1-2,CASSQEGSYGYTF,TGTGCCAGCAGCCAAGAGGGGAGCTATGGCTACACCTTC
TRBD2,TRBV4-2,NA,TRBJ2-2,CASSQTPGLGAGGELFF,TGTGCCAGCAGCCAAACCCCGGGACTAGGGGCGGGCGGGGAGCTGTTTTTT
NA,TRBV5-6,NA,TRBJ2-5,CASSFVGRGHQETQYF,TGTGCCAGCAGCTTTGTGGGAAGGGGCCACCAAGAGACCCAGTACTTC
NA,TRBV18,once,TRBJ1-5,CASSLDGLGPQHF,TGTGCCAGCTCACTGGACGGACTGGGGCCCCAGCATTTT
TRBD1,TRBV7-3,once,TRBJ2-1,CASSLDRDRASNEQFF,TGTGCCAGCAGCTTAGATCGGGACAGGGCCTCCAATGAGCAGTTCTTC
TRBD1,TRBV27,NA,TRBJ2-1,CASSPGQGGYNEQFF,TGTGCCAGCAGTCCCGGACAGGGGGGGTACAATGAGCAGTTCTTC